The present TCR beta chain was sequenced within a study of T cell repertoires in cytomegalovirus infection. Study-wide results and caveats: Ex vivo responses were dominated by HLA-C-restricted CMV-specific TCR beta clonotypes.

Trimming took off 6 bases at V and 5 bases at J, with 20 bases between the two ends. This CDR3 spans 16 amino acids. From germline, CDR1 is MDHEN and CDR2 SYDVKM. TCRdb redid the calling of the reads with MiXCR, one entry per CDR3 protein. Among 170,000 or so distinct CDR3 sequences listed, approximately 15% were seen once. This clonotype was detected many times. Its antigen is still unknown. The receptor comes from a human donor in good health (CMV status not recorded). Some clones in this sample may be carry-over from other donors' samples. The chain joins TRBV28 to TRBJ2-1; D possibly matches TRBD1 or TRBD2 (5 bases each). Source material: PBMCs. The CDR3 region is CASRPLEGQAHNEQFF. CDR3 DNA sequence: TGTGCCAGCAGACCACTCGAGGGGCAGGCCCACAATGAGCAGTTCTTC.